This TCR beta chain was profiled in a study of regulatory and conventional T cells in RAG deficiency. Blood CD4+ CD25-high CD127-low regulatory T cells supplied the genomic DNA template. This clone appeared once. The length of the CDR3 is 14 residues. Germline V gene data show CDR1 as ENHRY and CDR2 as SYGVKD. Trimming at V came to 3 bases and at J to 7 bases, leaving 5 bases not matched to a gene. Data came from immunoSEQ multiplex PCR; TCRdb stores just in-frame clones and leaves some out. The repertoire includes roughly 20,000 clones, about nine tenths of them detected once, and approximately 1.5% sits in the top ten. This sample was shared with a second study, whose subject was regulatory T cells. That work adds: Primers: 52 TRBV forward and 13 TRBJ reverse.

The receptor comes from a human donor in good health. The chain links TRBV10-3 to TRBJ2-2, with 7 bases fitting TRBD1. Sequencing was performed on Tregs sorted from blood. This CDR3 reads CAISDDRTGGELFF. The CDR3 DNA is TGTGCCATCAGTGACGATCGGACAGGCGGGGAGCTGTTTTTT.